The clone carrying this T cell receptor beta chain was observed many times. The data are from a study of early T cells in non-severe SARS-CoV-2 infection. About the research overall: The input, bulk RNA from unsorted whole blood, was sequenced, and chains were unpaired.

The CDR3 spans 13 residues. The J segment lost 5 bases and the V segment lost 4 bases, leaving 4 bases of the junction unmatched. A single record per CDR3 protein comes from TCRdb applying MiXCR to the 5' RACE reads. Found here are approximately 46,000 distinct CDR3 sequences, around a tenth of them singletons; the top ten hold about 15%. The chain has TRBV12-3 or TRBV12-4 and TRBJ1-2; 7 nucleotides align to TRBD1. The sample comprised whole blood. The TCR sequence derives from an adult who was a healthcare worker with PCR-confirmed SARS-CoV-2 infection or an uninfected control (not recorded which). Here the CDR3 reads CASSYRDSYGYTF. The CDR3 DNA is TGTGCCAGCAGTTACAGGGACAGTTATGGCTACACCTTC.